The present entry profiles one T cell receptor (beta chain) with its context. Its antigen is undetermined. CDR3 length: 16 amino acids. Germline CDR1 and CDR2: MNHNS and SASEGT. Trimming cost V 3 bases and J 2 bases; bases outside gene matches: 8. The sample originates from a study of siplizumab effects on memory and regulatory T cells. General study results and limits: Proliferating Tregs' suppressive function in siplizumab cultures went unconfirmed.

Using immunoSEQ multiplex PCR, the repertoire was profiled, and TCRdb retains in-frame clones only, with some absent. The sample lists 70,000 to 100,000 clones; more than 85% were seen once. This receptor was identified in a human donor in good health. The sample was CD8+ T cells sorted from blood. V is TRBV6-1 and J is TRBJ1-2, with 8 positions matching TRBD1. CDR3 region: CASSDSGQGGNYGYTF. The DNA of the CDR3 is TGTGCCAGCAGTGACAGCGGACAGGGTGGCAACTATGGCTACACCTTC.